This entry is about one TCR beta chain. The antigen is not known. The data were taken from a study of blood T cells in healthy people across ages. Study conclusions and caveats: Roughly linearly, TCR beta diversity per million T cells fell as age increased. CMV status of donors was not determined, possibly confounding expanded clonotype changes.

Combining a sample-barcoded 5' primer with a J-beta primer mix, a second PCR ran for about 6 to 12 cycles. Each cDNA molecule was tagged by a template-switch adaptor with 12 random nucleotides. Each sample provided no less than 2.5 million CDR3-containing paired-end reads. TCRdb processed the 5' RACE reads anew with MiXCR; each CDR3 protein has one entry. The profile shows approximately 690,000 distinct CDR3 sequences, roughly 53% of them singletons. V lost 0 bases, J lost 4 bases, and 12 bases lay in between. Looked up from germline, CDR1 is MGHRA and CDR2 is YSYEKL. The CDR3 sequence is 15 residues long.

What was sequenced was blood. V usage is TRBV4-1 and J usage is TRBJ1-1; weak D call: TRBD1 (5 bases). The sequence derives from a man between 60 and 70 years old in good health. CDR3 sequence: CASSQDLGASTEAFF. Written as DNA, the CDR3 is TGCGCCAGCAGCCAAGATTTAGGGGCGAGCACTGAAGCTTTCTTT.